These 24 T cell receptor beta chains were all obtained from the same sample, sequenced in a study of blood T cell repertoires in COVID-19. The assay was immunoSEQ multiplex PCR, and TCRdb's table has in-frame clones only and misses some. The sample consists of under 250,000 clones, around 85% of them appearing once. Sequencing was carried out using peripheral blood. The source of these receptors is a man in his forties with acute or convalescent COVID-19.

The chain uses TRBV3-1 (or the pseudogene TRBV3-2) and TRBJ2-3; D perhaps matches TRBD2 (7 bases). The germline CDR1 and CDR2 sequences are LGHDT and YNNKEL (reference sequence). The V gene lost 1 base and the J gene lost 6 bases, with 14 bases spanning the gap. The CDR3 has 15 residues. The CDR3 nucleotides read TGTGCCAGCAGCCAAGGTGGGGGGGGCGGTGATACGCAGTATTTT. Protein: CASSQGGGGGDTQYF.

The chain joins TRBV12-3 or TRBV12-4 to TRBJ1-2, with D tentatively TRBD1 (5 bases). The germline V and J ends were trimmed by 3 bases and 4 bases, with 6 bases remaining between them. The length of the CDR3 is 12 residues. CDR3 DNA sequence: TGTGCCAGCAGTTTTGACAGCTATGGCTACACCTTC. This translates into CASSFDSYGYTF.

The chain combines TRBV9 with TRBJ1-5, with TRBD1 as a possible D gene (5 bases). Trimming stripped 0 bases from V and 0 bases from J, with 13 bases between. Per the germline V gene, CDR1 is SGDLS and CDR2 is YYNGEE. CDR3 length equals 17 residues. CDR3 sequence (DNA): TGTGCCAGCAGCGTAGATTCAGGGCACTATAGCAATCAGCCCCAGCATTTT. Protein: CASSVDSGHYSNQPQHF.

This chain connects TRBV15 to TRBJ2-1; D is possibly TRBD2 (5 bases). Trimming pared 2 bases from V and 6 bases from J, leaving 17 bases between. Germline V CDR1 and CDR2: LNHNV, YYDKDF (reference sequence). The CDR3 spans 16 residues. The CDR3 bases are TGTGCCACCAGCAGAAAAGGAAGCGGATGGGCCAATGAGCAGTTCTTC. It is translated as CATSRKGSGWANEQFF. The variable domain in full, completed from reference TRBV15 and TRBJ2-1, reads DAMVIQNPRYQVTQFGKPVTLSCSQTLNHNVMYWYQQKSSQAPKLLFHYYDKDFNNEADTPDNFQSRRPNTSFCFLDIRSPGLGDTAMYLCATSRKGSGWANEQFFGPGTRLTVL.

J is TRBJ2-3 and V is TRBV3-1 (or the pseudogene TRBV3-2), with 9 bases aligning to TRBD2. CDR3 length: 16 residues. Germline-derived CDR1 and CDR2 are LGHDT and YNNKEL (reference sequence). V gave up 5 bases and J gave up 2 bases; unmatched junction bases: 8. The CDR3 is CASSSTTSGNTDTQYF. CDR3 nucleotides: TGTGCCAGCAGCTCGACGACTAGCGGAAACACAGATACGCAGTATTTT.

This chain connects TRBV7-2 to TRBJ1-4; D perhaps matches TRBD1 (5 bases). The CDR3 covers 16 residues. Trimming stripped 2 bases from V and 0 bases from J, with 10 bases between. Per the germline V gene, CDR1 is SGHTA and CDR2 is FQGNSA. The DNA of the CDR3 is TGTGCCAGCAGCTTAACAGGCTCCGCAACTAATGAAAAACTGTTTTTT. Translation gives CASSLTGSATNEKLFF.

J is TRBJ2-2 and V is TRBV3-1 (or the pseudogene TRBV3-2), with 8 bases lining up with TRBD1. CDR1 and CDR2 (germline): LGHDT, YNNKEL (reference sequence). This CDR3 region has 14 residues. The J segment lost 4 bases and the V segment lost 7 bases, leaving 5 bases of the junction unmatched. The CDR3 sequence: CASNRDRSTGELFF. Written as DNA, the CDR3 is TGTGCCAGCAACCGGGACAGGAGCACCGGGGAGCTGTTTTTT.

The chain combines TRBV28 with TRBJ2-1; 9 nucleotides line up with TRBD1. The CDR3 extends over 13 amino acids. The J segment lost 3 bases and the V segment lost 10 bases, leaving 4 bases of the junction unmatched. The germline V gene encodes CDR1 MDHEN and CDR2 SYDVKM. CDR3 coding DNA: TGTGCCACGGGACAGGGCAGCTACAATGAGCAGTTCTTC. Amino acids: CATGQGSYNEQFF.

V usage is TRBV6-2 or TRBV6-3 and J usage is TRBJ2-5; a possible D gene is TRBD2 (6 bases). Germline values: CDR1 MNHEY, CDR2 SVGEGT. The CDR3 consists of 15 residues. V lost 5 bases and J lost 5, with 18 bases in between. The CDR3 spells CASSRPGTGDETQYF. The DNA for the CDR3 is TGTGCCAGCAGTAGACCCGGGACGGGGGACGAGACCCAGTACTTC.

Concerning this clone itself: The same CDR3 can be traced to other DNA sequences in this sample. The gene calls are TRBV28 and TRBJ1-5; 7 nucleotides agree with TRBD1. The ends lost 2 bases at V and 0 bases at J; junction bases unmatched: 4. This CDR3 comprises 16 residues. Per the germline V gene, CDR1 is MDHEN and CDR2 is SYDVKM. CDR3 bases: TGTGCCAGCAGTTTAAGGGGGCAGGGTAGCAATCAGCCCCAGCATTTT. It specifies CASSLRGQGSNQPQHF.

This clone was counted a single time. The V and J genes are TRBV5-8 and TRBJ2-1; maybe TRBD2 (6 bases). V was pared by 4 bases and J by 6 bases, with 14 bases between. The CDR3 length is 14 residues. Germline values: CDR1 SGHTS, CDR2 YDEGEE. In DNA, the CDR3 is TGTGCCAGCAGCACCGGAGGGGTGGGCAATGAGCAGTTCTTC. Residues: CASSTGGVGNEQFF.

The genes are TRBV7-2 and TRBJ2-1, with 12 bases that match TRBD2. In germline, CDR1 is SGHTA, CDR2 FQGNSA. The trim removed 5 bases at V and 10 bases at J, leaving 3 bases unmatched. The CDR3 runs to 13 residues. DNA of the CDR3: TGTGCCAGCAGCCCGGGGACTAGCGGGGAGCAGTTCTTC. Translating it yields CASSPGTSGEQFF.

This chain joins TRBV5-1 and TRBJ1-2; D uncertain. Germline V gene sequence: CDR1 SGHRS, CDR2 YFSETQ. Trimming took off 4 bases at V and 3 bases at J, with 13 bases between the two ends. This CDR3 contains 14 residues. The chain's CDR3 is CASSHDVGDYGYTF. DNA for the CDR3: TGCGCCAGCAGCCATGACGTAGGAGACTATGGCTACACCTTC.

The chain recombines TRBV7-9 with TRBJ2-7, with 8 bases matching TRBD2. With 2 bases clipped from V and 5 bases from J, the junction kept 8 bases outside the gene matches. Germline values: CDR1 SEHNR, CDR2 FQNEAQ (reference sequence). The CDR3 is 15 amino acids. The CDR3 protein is CASSLSDGRANEQYF. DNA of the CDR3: TGTGCCAGCAGCTTATCGGACGGGAGGGCCAACGAGCAGTACTTC.

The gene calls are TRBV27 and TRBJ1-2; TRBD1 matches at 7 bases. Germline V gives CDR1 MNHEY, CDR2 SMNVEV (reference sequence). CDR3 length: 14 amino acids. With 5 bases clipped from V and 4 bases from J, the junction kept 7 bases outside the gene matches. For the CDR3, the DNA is TGTGCCAGCAGTCCAGGGACAGCCCTCTATGGCTACACCTTC. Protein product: CASSPGTALYGYTF.

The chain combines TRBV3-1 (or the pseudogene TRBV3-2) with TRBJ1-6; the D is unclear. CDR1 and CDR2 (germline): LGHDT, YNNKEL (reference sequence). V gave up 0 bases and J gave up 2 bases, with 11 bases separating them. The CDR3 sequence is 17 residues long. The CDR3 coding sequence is TGTGCCAGCAGCCAAGATTTACAGAGTGCCTATAATTCACCCCTCCACTTT. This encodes CASSQDLQSAYNSPLHF.

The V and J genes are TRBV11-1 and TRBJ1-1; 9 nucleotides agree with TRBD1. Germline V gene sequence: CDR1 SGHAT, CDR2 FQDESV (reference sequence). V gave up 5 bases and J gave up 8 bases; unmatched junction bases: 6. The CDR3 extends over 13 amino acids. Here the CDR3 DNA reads TGTGCCAGCAGCCGAGACAGGGGGGGAGAAGCTTTCTTT. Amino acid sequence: CASSRDRGGEAFF.

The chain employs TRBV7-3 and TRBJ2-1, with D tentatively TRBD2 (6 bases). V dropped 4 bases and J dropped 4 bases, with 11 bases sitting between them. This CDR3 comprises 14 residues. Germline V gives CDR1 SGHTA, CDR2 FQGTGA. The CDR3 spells CASSSGTGYNEQFF. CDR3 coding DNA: TGTGCCAGCAGCTCCGGGACTGGTTACAATGAGCAGTTCTTC.

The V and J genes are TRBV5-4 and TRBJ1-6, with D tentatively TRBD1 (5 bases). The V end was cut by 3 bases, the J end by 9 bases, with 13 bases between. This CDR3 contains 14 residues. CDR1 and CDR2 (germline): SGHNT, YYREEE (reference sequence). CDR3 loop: CASSSGQEGSPLHF. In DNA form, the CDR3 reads TGTGCCAGCAGCTCGGGGCAGGAGGGTTCACCCCTCCACTTT.

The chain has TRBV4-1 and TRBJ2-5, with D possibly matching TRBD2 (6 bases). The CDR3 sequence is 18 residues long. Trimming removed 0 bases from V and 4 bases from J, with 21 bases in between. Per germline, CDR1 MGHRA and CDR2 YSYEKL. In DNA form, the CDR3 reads TGCGCCAGCAGCCAAGATCAGTTTCCGGGGACTTTCGGAGAGACCCAGTACTTC. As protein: CASSQDQFPGTFGETQYF.

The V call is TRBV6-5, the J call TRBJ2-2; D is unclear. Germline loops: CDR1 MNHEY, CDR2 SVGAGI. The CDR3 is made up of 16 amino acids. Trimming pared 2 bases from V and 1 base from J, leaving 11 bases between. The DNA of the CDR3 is TGTGCCAGCAGTTACGGCGGTCCCTGGAACACCGGGGAGCTGTTTTTT. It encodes CASSYGGPWNTGELFF.

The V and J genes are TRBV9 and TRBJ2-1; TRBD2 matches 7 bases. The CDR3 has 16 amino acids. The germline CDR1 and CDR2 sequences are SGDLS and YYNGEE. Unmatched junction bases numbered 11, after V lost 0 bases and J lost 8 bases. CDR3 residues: CASSVGSGGRADEQFF. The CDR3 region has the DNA TGTGCCAGCAGCGTAGGGTCTGGCGGGAGAGCCGATGAGCAGTTCTTC.

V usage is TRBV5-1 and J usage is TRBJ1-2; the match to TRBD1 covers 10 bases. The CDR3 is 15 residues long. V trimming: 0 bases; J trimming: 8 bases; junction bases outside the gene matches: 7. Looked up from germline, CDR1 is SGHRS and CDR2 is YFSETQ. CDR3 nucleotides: TGCGCCAGCAGCTTGGCTCCGGGACAGGGGAACGGCTACACCTTC. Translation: CASSLAPGQGNGYTF.

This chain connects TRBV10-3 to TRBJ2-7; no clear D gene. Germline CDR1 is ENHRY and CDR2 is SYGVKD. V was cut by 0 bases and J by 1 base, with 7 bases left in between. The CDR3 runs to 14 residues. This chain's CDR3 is CAISESSLSYEQYF. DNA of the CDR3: TGTGCCATCAGTGAGTCGTCGTTGTCCTACGAGCAGTACTTC.